This TCR beta chain was obtained from a study of vaccination and CD4 T cells after COVID-19. Treatment denoted: roughly ten-day PBMC culture with coronavirus spike peptide pools or control peptides (ViraFEST assay). Under the ViraFEST approach, antigen-specific T cells were expanded with peptide pools and TCRs subsequently sequenced. Comments on this clonotype: Its specificity is unknown.

Cultured CD4+ T cells had their DNA profiled by the Oncomine TCR Beta short-read assay. MiXCR was run by TCRdb on the PCR reads, yielding one entry per CDR3 protein. The data hold 2,500 to 3,000 distinct CDR3 sequences, with about 80% observed a single time. The germline V gene has CDR1 MNHEY and CDR2 SMNVEV (reference sequence). This CDR3 is 13 amino acids long. The germline V and J ends were trimmed by 5 bases and 0 bases, with 7 bases remaining between them. V gene TRBV27 combines with J gene TRBJ1-1; D ambiguous. The origin of this receptor is a human donor who had recovered from COVID-19. The sample consisted of CD4+ T cells from blood, cultured in vitro. CDR3 protein: CASSLFMNTEAFF. The CDR3 nucleotides read TGTGCCAGCAGTCTATTCATGAACACTGAAGCTTTCTTT.